This T cell receptor beta chain was identified in a study of technical replicates of blood from several donors. Repertoires were generated with immunoSEQ multiplex PCR, while TCRdb's copy carries only in-frame clones and drops some. This table has just over 70,000 clones, approximately 94% appearing once. The TCR sequence derives from a human donor in good health. The sample consisted of T cells isolated from PBMCs.

The CDR3 region has the DNA TGTGCCAGCAGAGCCATGGACAGGCCAGAGACCCAGTACTTC. Protein product: CASRAMDRPETQYF. The chain recombines TRBV2 with TRBJ2-5, with 7 bases aligning to TRBD1. The V gene end was trimmed by 6 bases and the J gene end by 4 bases; junction bases not matched to a gene: 8. The CDR3 has 14 amino acids. From germline, CDR1 is SNHLY and CDR2 FYNNEI.